The clone carrying this TCR beta chain has just a few counts. Germline CDR1 reads MNHEY; CDR2 reads SVGEGT. CDR3 length equals 16 residues. Deletions cut 6 bases from V and 6 bases from J, with 23 bases between. This specimen comes from a study of T-cell memory formation after mild COVID-19. TCRdb reprocessed the 5' RACE reads via MiXCR and lists one record per CDR3 protein. The data contain about 110,000 distinct CDR3 sequences, roughly 19% of them singletons. The sample comprised PBMCs or a T cell subset sorted from them (not recorded which). The origin of this receptor is a man between 18 and 29 years old who had mild COVID-19 (a few samples of this study predate the infection). Cell type and time point are not known. V and J are TRBV6-2 or TRBV6-3 and TRBJ1-2; the D gene is possibly TRBD1 (5 bases). CDR3 nucleotides: TGTGCCAGCAGCGGCTTCTTTAGACAGCTACTCGATGGCTACACCTTC. Translated: CASSGFFRQLLDGYTF.